The rows below give T cell receptor beta chains drawn from one sample of a study of PD-1 blockade in classical Hodgkin lymphoma. Generated by immunoSEQ multiplex PCR, the TCRdb table keeps only in-frame clones and is missing some. The sample shows over 60,000 clones, about 89% of them seen only once. This sample comprised peripheral blood mononuclear cells (PBMCs), obtained before the fourth cycle of nivolumab. Every receptor here comes from a human donor with classical Hodgkin lymphoma. The CDR3 runs from the conserved cysteine through the conserved F or W. The D gene is left open where the match is weak. The size of a clone is reported for some rows only, either as once, few or many, or as a class for expanded clones.

clone_size	v_call	j_call	d_call	cdr3_aa	cdr3_nt
-	TRBV7-8	TRBJ2-2	-	CASSSPAGELFF	TGTGCCAGCAGCTCCCCCGCCGGGGAGCTGTTTTTT
-	TRBV4-1	TRBJ2-7	-	CASSPSGGLSYEQYF	TGCGCCAGCAGCCCGTCGGGGGGCCTATCCTACGAGCAGTACTTC
-	TRBV19	TRBJ1-2	-	CASSISSGDADLYGYTF	TGTGCCAGTAGTATTTCGAGCGGGGACGCGGACTTATATGGCTACACCTTC
few	TRBV2	TRBJ2-7	TRBD2	CAYPGLAGVEQYF	TGTGCCTACCCGGGACTAGCGGGGGTCGAGCAGTACTTC
-	TRBV6-5	TRBJ2-7	TRBD1	CASSFTGTVYEQYF	TGTGCCAGCAGTTTCACCGGGACAGTCTACGAGCAGTACTTC
-	TRBV6-1	TRBJ1-1	-	CASSEGAGMETEAFF	TGTGCCAGCAGTGAGGGGGCGGGTATGGAGACTGAAGCTTTCTTT
-	TRBV18	TRBJ1-1	-	CASSPTRVNTEAFF	TGTGCCAGCTCACCTACGAGGGTGAACACTGAAGCTTTCTTT
-	TRBV5-1	TRBJ2-5	-	CASSHSRRGRQETQYF	TGCGCCAGCAGCCATTCCCGGCGGGGTCGGCAAGAGACCCAGTACTTC
-	TRBV6-1	TRBJ2-3	-	CASSEGGEDTQYF	TGTGCCAGCAGTGAAGGAGGGGAAGATACGCAGTATTTT
-	TRBV6-6	TRBJ1-2	-	CASSYSMDNYGYTF	TGTGCCAGCAGTTACTCCATGGATAACTATGGCTACACCTTC
-	TRBV6-1	TRBJ2-5	-	CASTGRKETQYF	TGTGCCAGCACGGGACGTAAGGAGACCCAGTACTTC
-	TRBV2	TRBJ1-2	-	CASIRDRARLYGYTF	TGTGCCAGCATCCGGGACCGCGCCCGACTCTATGGCTACACCTTC
-	TRBV7-6	TRBJ2-7	-	CASSLAYQYEQYF	TGTGCCAGCAGCTTAGCGTACCAGTACGAGCAGTACTTC
-	TRBV25-1	TRBJ2-3	-	CASSERPFKSLLPDTQYF	TGTGCCAGCAGTGAACGGCCCTTTAAGAGCCTACTTCCAGATACGCAGTATTTT
-	TRBV14	TRBJ2-2	-	CASSQVWGSGELFF	TGTGCCAGCAGCCAAGTCTGGGGATCCGGGGAGCTGTTTTTT
few	TRBV30	TRBJ1-2	-	CAWSPGDYGYTF	TGTGCCTGGAGTCCCGGGGACTATGGCTACACCTTC
-	TRBV10-1	TRBJ1-5	-	CAIDEAGGHQPQHF	TGCGCTATTGATGAGGCGGGGGGCCATCAGCCCCAGCATTTT
-	TRBV25-1	TRBJ2-7	-	CASSALGGYEQYF	TGTGCCAGCAGTGCTCTGGGGGGATACGAGCAGTACTTC
once	TRBV11-2	TRBJ2-2	TRBD2	CASSAGGLTGELFF	TGTGCCAGCAGCGCGGGGGGGTTGACCGGGGAGCTGTTTTTT
-	TRBV13	TRBJ2-2	-	CASSRGWNTGELFF	TGTGCCAGCAGCAGGGGGTGGAACACCGGGGAGCTGTTTTTT
-	TRBV4-1	TRBJ2-7	-	CASSLLPGAGQYF	TGCGCCAGCAGCCTTCTCCCAGGGGCAGGTCAGTACTTC
-	TRBV6-1	TRBJ2-2	TRBD2	CASSWEGGELFF	TGTGCCAGCAGCTGGGAGGGCGGGGAGCTGTTTTTT
-	TRBV10-3	TRBJ1-1	-	CATRQEWNTEAFF	TGTGCCACCCGACAGGAGTGGAACACTGAAGCTTTCTTT
-	TRBV4-1	TRBJ2-3	TRBD2	CASSQSGTSGADTQYF	TGCGCCAGCAGCCAGTCCGGGACTAGCGGGGCAGATACGCAGTATTTT
-	TRBV19	TRBJ1-5	-	CASSIRREHQPQHF	TGTGCCAGTAGTATTCGTCGCGAGCACCAGCCCCAGCATTTT
-	TRBV5-1	TRBJ2-7	-	CASSLGGQTNEQYF	TGCGCCAGCAGCTTAGGTGGGCAGACCAACGAGCAGTACTTC
-	TRBV7-2	TRBJ1-2	-	CAHRTDYGYTF	TGTGCCCATAGGACAGACTATGGCTACACCTTC
-	TRBV7-6	TRBJ2-7	TRBD2	CASSSHPSGPSAYEQYF	TGTGCCAGCAGCTCCCACCCTAGCGGTCCGAGCGCCTACGAGCAGTACTTC
-	TRBV6-4	TRBJ1-1	-	CASKQGVSTEAFF	TGTGCCAGCAAACAGGGAGTATCCACTGAAGCTTTCTTT
-	TRBV27	TRBJ1-6	-	CASSLRGGDNSPLHF	TGTGCCAGCAGTTTAAGGGGGGGGGATAATTCACCCCTCCACTTT
-	TRBV13	TRBJ2-2	-	CASSTDIIAGELFF	TGTGCCAGCAGCACTGACATAATCGCCGGGGAGCTGTTTTTT
few	TRBV10-1	TRBJ1-2	-	CATPVVYTF	TGCGCCACCCCGGTGGTCTACACCTTC